Detailed here is one T cell receptor (beta chain). This clone's antigen is unknown. Per-base qualities were not stored, and no clone one base away is much larger. This sample was taken from a study of T cell responses to AZD1222 COVID-19 vaccine (dated by TCRdb to about 2021). General notes on the study: Because spike-specific TCR depth and breadth did not differ between the two schedules, AZD1222 recipients who got a second dose at roughly 4 weeks were pooled with those who got a second dose at roughly 12 weeks. TCR sequencing was performed for about 250 trial participants, of whom about 200 were given two doses of AZD1222 and some 25 were given two doses of MenACWY control vaccine. Trial participants were enrolled by age into 18-55, 56-69 and 70-plus year subgroups, with approximately 150, 30 and 60 TCR-sequenced participants respectively.

What the time point label conveys for this sample: baseline before first vaccination. Vaccinee samples were obtained from the UK trials COV001 and COV002, which included a single-blind randomized controlled phase 2/3 trial of AZD1222 (ChAdOx1 nCoV-19) in healthy adults. For TCRbeta chain sequencing, PBMC samples from trial participants were taken at day 0 and at day 28 after the second dose. Here is what the overall study found, with its caveats: Nearly half of unique spike-specific TCRs reportedly recognized epitopes outside regions mutated in the B.1.351 and B.1.1.7 variants. No day 14 peak-response samples were available, so repertoires were characterized only after the peak T cell response. After two AZD1222 doses, both the breadth and the depth of spike-specific TCRs were significantly higher than at day 0 and than in MenACWY recipients. The whole spike protein was spanned by vaccine-associated CD4 TCRs, and dominant responses were seen in regions 160-218 and 743-854. Conclusions about previously exposed vaccinees are limited because only a handful of AZD1222 recipients were SARS-CoV-2 seropositive at baseline. Most participants were white British and females outnumbered males, and the authors suggested that clonal diversity may have been underestimated. In the small 56-69-year group, the increase in depth fell short of significance, most likely because of low power.

CDR1 is given as SGHTA and CDR2 as FQGNSA, both from the germline V gene. The CDR3, from cysteine to phenylalanine, totals 14 residues. Of the read, only the CDR3 DNA is kept; its 42 bases are in frame from base 1. V and J are truncated by 1 base and 8 bases respectively, leaving an intervening sequence of 11 bases. The CDR3 regions of human TCRbeta chains were analyzed by immunosequencing. As for how the authors treated the data: Repertoire TCRs were matched against a reference library of SARS-CoV-2-specific TCRs generated with the MIRA antigen-specificity platform. Breadth was defined as the fraction of unique TCRs that were SARS-CoV-2-associated, and depth was defined as the fraction of total T cells that were SARS-CoV-2-associated. Using the MIRA data, every spike-specific TCR was mapped to the spike region that the TCR reacted to and assigned to either a CD4 or a CD8 class. Log10-transformed breadth and depth values were compared by one-way ANOVA with Sidak's multiple comparisons tests. In TCRdb, the immuneACCESS table is reduced to in-frame sequences with V and J assigned. These tables do not hold every clone; where another copy was compared, an unresolved V gene accounts for under half, and the others remain unexplained. The D gene and trimming were derived from the DNA, and the V and J assignments and clone size from that table. This sample is represented by 130,000 to 150,000 clones; approximately 90% of them were singletons. The ten biggest clones cover around 15% of the sample.

Here the chain combines TRBV7-2 and TRBJ1-4; TRBD1 is a weak D gene call, 5 bases matching. This clonotype was obtained from an adult in good health. The source was peripheral blood, collected on day 0 of AZD1222 vaccination. The CDR3 loop reads CASSLGQGREKLFF. Read as DNA, the sequence is TGTGCCAGCAGCTTAGGGCAGGGACGGGAAAAACTGTTTTTT.